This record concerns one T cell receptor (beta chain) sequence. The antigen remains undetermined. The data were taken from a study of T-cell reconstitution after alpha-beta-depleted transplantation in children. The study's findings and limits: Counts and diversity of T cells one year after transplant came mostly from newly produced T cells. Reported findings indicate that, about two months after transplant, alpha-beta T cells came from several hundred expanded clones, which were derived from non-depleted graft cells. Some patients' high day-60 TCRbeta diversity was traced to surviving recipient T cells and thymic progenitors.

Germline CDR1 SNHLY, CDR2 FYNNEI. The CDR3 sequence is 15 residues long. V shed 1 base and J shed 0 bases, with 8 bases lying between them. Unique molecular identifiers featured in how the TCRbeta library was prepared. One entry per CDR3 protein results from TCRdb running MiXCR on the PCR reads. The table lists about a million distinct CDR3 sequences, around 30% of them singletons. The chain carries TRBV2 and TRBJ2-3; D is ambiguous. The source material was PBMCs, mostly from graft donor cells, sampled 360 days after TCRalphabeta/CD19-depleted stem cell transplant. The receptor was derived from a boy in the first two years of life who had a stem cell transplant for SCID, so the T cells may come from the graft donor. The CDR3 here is CASSEVLGSTDTQYF. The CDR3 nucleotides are TGTGCCAGCAGTGAAGTGTTGGGCAGCACAGATACGCAGTATTTT.